These 30 T cell receptor beta chains originate from one sample sequenced in a study of T-cell memory formation after mild COVID-19. TCRdb re-called the 5' RACE reads with MiXCR, one entry per CDR3 protein. In the table there are about 270,000 distinct CDR3 sequences, 15% to 20% of which are singletons. The sequenced sample consisted of PBMCs or a T cell subset sorted from them (not recorded which). The origin of the receptors is a man aged 18 to 30 who had mild COVID-19 (a few samples of this study predate the infection). Cell type and time point are not known.

This clonotype was recorded a few times. The chain combines TRBV9 with TRBJ2-1; 8 nucleotides line up with TRBD2. Germline CDR1 SGDLS, CDR2 YYNGEE. The CDR3 contains 15 residues. V lost 0 bases and J lost 5; bases outside the gene matches: 4. This CDR3 is CASSVEASGHNEQFF. The DNA for the CDR3 is TGTGCCAGCAGCGTAGAGGCTAGCGGGCACAATGAGCAGTTCTTC.

V usage is TRBV27 and J usage is TRBJ2-2; no firm D call. With 3 bases removed from V and 1 base from J, the gap between germline ends came to 9 bases. Per the germline V gene, CDR1 is MNHEY and CDR2 is SMNVEV (reference sequence). The CDR3 spans 15 residues. The CDR3 region is CASSLSPGNTGELFF. The CDR3 DNA reads TGTGCCAGCAGTTTGTCTCCGGGGAACACCGGGGAGCTGTTTTTT.

This clonotype appeared many times. V and J are TRBV28 and TRBJ2-1, with D possibly TRBD1 on 6 matching bases. V shed 7 bases and J shed 8 bases, with 9 bases lying between them. Germline-derived CDR1 and CDR2 are MDHEN and SYDVKM. The CDR3 covers 11 residues. CDR3 sequence reads: CASNRADEQFF. In DNA, the CDR3 is TGTGCCAGCAACAGGGCCGATGAGCAGTTCTTC.

The V gene is TRBV20-1, the J gene TRBJ2-5; D call uncertain. Trimming took 3 bases from V and 4 from J, leaving 6 bases between them. The CDR3 sequence is 11 residues long. Germline V gene lookup returns CDR1 DFQATT and CDR2 SNEGSKA (reference sequence). CDR3 DNA: TGCAGTGCTAGTCTCCGAGAGACCCAGTACTTC. This codes for CSASLRETQYF.

The genes are TRBV7-3 and TRBJ2-3, with D perhaps TRBD1 or TRBD2 (5 bases each). This CDR3 has 14 residues. Germline CDR1 SGHTA, CDR2 FQGTGA. Trimming took 5 bases from V and 5 from J, leaving 14 bases between them. Here the CDR3 reads CASSPYRTQDTQYF. CDR3 nucleotide sequence: TGTGCCAGCAGCCCTTACAGGACTCAAGATACGCAGTATTTT.

This chain links TRBV9 with TRBJ2-1; 9 bases agree with TRBD2. Germline CDR1 reads SGDLS; CDR2 reads YYNGEE. This CDR3 is built from 16 residues. V lost 0 bases to trimming and J lost 9 bases; unmatched junction nucleotides: 10. CDR3 nucleotide sequence: TGTGCCAGCAGCGTAGCTAGCGGGGCTAACCAGGGTGAGCAGTTCTTC. Encoded protein: CASSVASGANQGEQFF.

The chain links TRBV2 to TRBJ2-3; a possible D gene is TRBD2 (6 bases). V shed 0 bases and J shed 3 bases, with 7 bases lying between them. Germline V gives CDR1 SNHLY, CDR2 FYNNEI. The CDR3 length is 14 residues. In nucleotides, the CDR3 is TGTGCCAGCAGTGAAGCCCTAGCGACAGATACGCAGTATTTT. This translates into CASSEALATDTQYF.

This chain uses TRBV2 with TRBJ2-3; D not resolved. The germline V gene has CDR1 SNHLY and CDR2 FYNNEI. V was shortened by 6 bases and J by 0 bases, with 7 bases between the two germline ends. The CDR3 is 13 amino acids. Here the CDR3 DNA reads TGTGCCAGCAGGGTACACAGCACAGATACGCAGTATTTT. This encodes CASRVHSTDTQYF.

J is TRBJ2-7 and V is TRBV5-1; 7 bases are a match to TRBD2. The CDR3 is 15 amino acids. The J segment lost 3 bases and the V segment lost 1 base, leaving 7 bases of the junction unmatched. Germline V lookup: CDR1 SGHRS, CDR2 YFSETQ. CDR3 loop: CASSLSAGDGYEQYF. CDR3 sequence (DNA): TGCGCCAGCAGCTTGTCGGCGGGAGATGGCTACGAGCAGTACTTC.

There are a few counts of this clonotype. The rearrangement joins TRBV20-1 to TRBJ2-7; tentative D call: TRBD2 (6 bases). This CDR3 is built from 11 residues. Trimming cost V 3 bases and J 6 bases, with 9 bases left between them. Germline values: CDR1 DFQATT, CDR2 SNEGSKA (reference sequence). CDR3 nucleotide sequence: TGCAGTGCTAGGGGGGGTACCGAGCAGTACGTC. Its protein product is CSARGGTEQYV.

V gene TRBV6-2 or TRBV6-3 combines with J gene TRBJ2-3, with TRBD1 identical over 7 bases. CDR1 and CDR2 from the germline V gene are MNHEY and SVGEGT. The CDR3 is 18 amino acids. V was pared by 4 bases and J by 2 bases, with 15 bases of the junction left unmatched. CDR3 DNA sequence: TGTGCCAGCAGTTTCGATCGGACAGGCCAAATCGACACAGATACGCAGTATTTT. It encodes CASSFDRTGQIDTDTQYF.

This clonotype was detected many times. This rearrangement joins TRBV12-3 or TRBV12-4 to TRBJ2-1; 8 bases line up with TRBD2. Germline trimming cut 5 bases from V and 9 bases from J; bases unmatched to any gene: 3. The CDR3 has 12 amino acids. Written as DNA, the CDR3 is TGTGCCAGCAGTGGACTAGCATTTGAGCAGTTCTTC. Translation gives CASSGLAFEQFF.

J is TRBJ2-1 and V is TRBV7-2, with TRBD2 matching 14 bases. Germline V gives CDR1 SGHTA, CDR2 FQGNSA. This CDR3 has 16 amino acids. After removal of 5 bases from V and 8 bases from J, the junction contained 8 bases not matched to a gene. This CDR3 is CASSPTGTSGGDEQFF. The CDR3 nucleotides read TGTGCCAGCAGCCCCACCGGGACTAGCGGGGGAGATGAGCAGTTCTTC.

This clonotype occurred a few times. The chain recombines TRBV6-2 or TRBV6-3 with TRBJ2-7; D possibly uses TRBD1 or TRBD2 (5 bases each). Per germline, CDR1 MNHEY and CDR2 SVGEGT. The CDR3 has 12 amino acids. Trimming stripped 8 bases from V and 6 bases from J, with 14 bases between. The CDR3 sequence is CASGGSGFEQYV. In nucleotides, the CDR3 is TGTGCCAGCGGGGGTTCAGGGTTCGAGCAGTACGTC.

V is TRBV3-1 and J is TRBJ2-3; 9 bases fit TRBD2. The CDR3 loop spans 15 amino acids. Trimming at V came to 1 base and at J to 6 bases, leaving 5 bases not matched to a gene. Germline CDR1 LGHDT, CDR2 YNNKEL (reference sequence). As DNA, the CDR3 is TGTGCCAGCAGCCAAGGTAGCGGGGGACTCGATACGCAGTATTTT. Protein sequence: CASSQGSGGLDTQYF.

This clonotype was recorded many times. The chain joins TRBV7-2 to TRBJ2-7; D perhaps matches TRBD2 (6 bases). The V and J ends lost 7 bases and 5 bases respectively, with 15 bases between them. Per germline, CDR1 SGHTA and CDR2 FQGNSA. The CDR3 is made up of 13 amino acids. The CDR3 DNA sequence: TGTGCCAGCACCAATAAGGGGAGGCACGAGCAGTACTTC. Translated: CASTNKGRHEQYF.

V and J are TRBV12-3 or TRBV12-4 and TRBJ2-1, with D uncertain. V lost 5 bases and J lost 6, with 14 bases in between. The CDR3 covers 14 residues. The CDR3 spells CASSHPMGGNEQFF. CDR3 DNA: TGTGCCAGCAGTCACCCAATGGGCGGCAATGAGCAGTTCTTC.

The rearrangement links TRBV28 to TRBJ2-1; 11 nucleotides line up with TRBD1. Trimming took 7 bases from V and 0 from J; bases not matched to a gene: 5. Germline-derived CDR1 and CDR2 are MDHEN and SYDVKM. This CDR3 has 16 amino acids. For the CDR3, the DNA is TGTGCCAGCAAGGGGACAGGGGGAAGCTCCTACAATGAGCAGTTCTTC. Encoded protein: CASKGTGGSSYNEQFF.

This clonotype was counted only a few times. This chain joins TRBV28 and TRBJ1-2; weak D call: TRBD1 (6 bases). Trimming took off 7 bases at V and 7 bases at J, with 19 bases between the two ends. There are 14 residues in the CDR3. Germline lookup yields CDR1 MDHEN and CDR2 SYDVKM. The CDR3 spells CASNPDSPSRGYTF. The CDR3 DNA reads TGTGCCAGCAACCCGGACAGCCCGAGTCGTGGCTACACCTTC.

The table lists this clonotype with a few counts. The CDR3 reads CASSYSDRDQETQYF. CDR3 nucleotide sequence: TGTGCCAGCAGTTACTCGGACAGGGACCAAGAGACCCAGTACTTC. The chain recombines TRBV6-5 with TRBJ2-5, with 8 bases matching TRBD1. The CDR3 spans 15 residues. Germline CDR1 and CDR2: MNHEY and SVGAGI. Losses at the gene ends were 0 bases for V and 0 bases for J; bases not matched to a gene: 0.

V usage is TRBV7-2 and J usage is TRBJ1-4; 9 nucleotides line up with TRBD1. Germline trimming cut 5 bases from V and 8 bases from J; bases unmatched to any gene: 9. CDR3 length equals 15 residues. CDR1 is SGHTA, CDR2 FQGNSA, per germline. Here the CDR3 reads CASSARQGEEEKLFF. The CDR3 DNA is TGTGCCAGCAGCGCCCGACAGGGGGAGGAGGAAAAACTGTTTTTT.

This clonotype turned up a few times. CDR3 loop: CASSHGGLALRETQYF. The CDR3 nucleotides read TGTGCCAGCAGCCACGGTGGGCTAGCACTCCGGGAGACCCAGTACTTC. This chain connects TRBV11-2 to TRBJ2-5, with D possibly being TRBD2 (5 bases). The CDR3 covers 16 residues. CDR1 and CDR2 from the germline V gene are SGHAT and FQNNGV. V was clipped by 5 bases and J by 5 bases, with 21 bases between them.

This clonotype was picked up a small number of times. The V and J genes are TRBV6-2 or TRBV6-3 and TRBJ2-5, with D possibly being TRBD2 (5 bases). V was cut by 0 bases and J by 5 bases, with 10 bases left in between. Germline loops: CDR1 MNHEY, CDR2 SVGEGT. The CDR3 runs 14 residues. The CDR3 sequence: CASSYSSGGETQYF. CDR3 sequence (DNA): TGTGCCAGCAGTTACTCGAGCGGTGGGGAGACCCAGTACTTC.

This clonotype was picked up a small number of times. The chain employs TRBV25-1 and TRBJ1-6; D call uncertain. This CDR3 has 15 residues. Germline-derived CDR1 and CDR2 are MGHDK and SYGVNS. V was shortened by 5 bases and J by 0 bases, with 8 bases between the two germline ends. The CDR3 sequence is CASSSRSSYNSPLHF. CDR3 sequence (DNA): TGTGCCAGCAGTTCGCGGAGCTCCTATAATTCACCCCTCCACTTT.

This clonotype occurred a few times. The rearrangement uses TRBV5-1 and TRBJ2-1; D call uncertain. The CDR3 runs to 15 residues. V shed 2 bases and J shed 0 bases, with 9 bases lying between them. From germline, CDR1 is SGHRS and CDR2 YFSETQ. The CDR3 loop reads CASSFTPTSYNEQFF. DNA of the CDR3: TGCGCCAGCAGCTTTACACCTACCTCCTACAATGAGCAGTTCTTC.

This clonotype was detected only a few times. The chain uses TRBV6-5 and TRBJ2-7, with 8 bases matching TRBD1. Germline V gives CDR1 MNHEY, CDR2 SVGAGI. This CDR3 has 14 residues. With 6 bases clipped from V and 8 bases from J, the junction kept 12 bases outside the gene matches. CDR3 sequence reads: CASSPPGQVEQQYF. In nucleotides, the CDR3 is TGTGCCAGCAGCCCTCCGGGACAGGTTGAACAGCAGTACTTC.

The sample holds many counts of this clonotype. V usage is TRBV4-1 and J usage is TRBJ2-7; 9 bases align to TRBD2. This CDR3 contains 14 residues. Trimming cost V 4 bases and J 3 bases; bases outside gene matches: 4. From germline, CDR1 is MGHRA and CDR2 YSYEKL. The CDR3 here is CASSPLAGFYEQYF. CDR3 DNA sequence: TGCGCCAGCAGCCCCCTAGCGGGGTTCTACGAGCAGTACTTC.

This clonotype was detected only a few times. DNA of the CDR3: TGTGCCAGTAGTATGCGGGATACGCAGTATTTT. As protein: CASSMRDTQYF. The chain is built from TRBV19 and TRBJ2-3, with D uncertain. Deletions cut 3 bases from V and 6 bases from J, with 4 bases between. Germline V gene sequence: CDR1 LNHDA, CDR2 SQIVND (reference sequence). This CDR3 region has 11 residues.

The rearrangement links TRBV20-1 to TRBJ2-3; maybe TRBD2 (6 bases). Trimming shortened V by 3 bases and J by 5 bases, and 18 bases separated the two germline ends. CDR1 and CDR2 (germline): DFQATT, SNEGSKA (reference sequence). The CDR3 extends over 15 amino acids. The CDR3 region has the DNA TGCAGTGCTAGGGGGGACTTCCTCCGGTTAGATACGCAGTATTTT. Translating gives CSARGDFLRLDTQYF.

The chain couples TRBV11-1 to TRBJ2-7; 9 positions match TRBD1. The junction had 7 bases not matched to a gene; V was cut back by 5 bases and J by 5 bases. The germline V gene encodes CDR1 SGHAT and CDR2 FQDESV (reference sequence). The CDR3 consists of 14 residues. Written as DNA, the CDR3 is TGTGCCAGCAGCCAGGGGGACAGGGTTGACGAGCAGTACTTC. It translates to CASSQGDRVDEQYF.